The present TCR beta chain was sequenced within a study of CD8+CD57+ T cells in acquired aplastic anemia. Study-wide context: Sorted cells (CD4+ and CD8+) yielded DNA amounts that averaged about 2.9 ug. Healthy donors had, on average, roughly 9.8 million reads for their CD4+ cells.

The sample holds many counts of this clonotype. Its antigen is unknown. Genomic DNA, serving as template, underwent TCR beta VDJ and CDR3 profiling. MiXCR, run by TCRdb on the reads, gives a single entry per CDR3 protein. The data show about 210,000 distinct CDR3 sequences, roughly 55% seen once. Overall study results and limits: Some 28 sequences, all CD8+ CDR3, were shared between patients and controls. Simpson's diversity of CD8+ cells was not significantly different in patients compared with controls.

Sequenced sample: sorted CD4+, CD8+, or CD8+CD57+ T cells (not recorded which) from PBMCs. The receptor's source is a human donor in good health.

CDR3 coding DNA: TGTGCCAGCAGTTACTCCCAAGTGGGCCCCCCCGGACTGTACTTC. This sequence encodes CASSYSQVGPPGLYF. The chain is built from TRBV6-2 or TRBV6-3 and TRBJ2-7, with a tentative D call TRBD2 (5 bases). The CDR3 covers 15 residues. Germline CDR1 and CDR2: MNHEY and SVGEGT. The V and J ends lost 0 bases and 12 bases respectively, with 21 bases between them.